What follows are 3 T cell receptor beta chains derived from one specimen sequenced in a study of T cells in tuberculosis. Assay used: immunoSEQ multiplex PCR; TCRdb lists only in-frame clones, some missing. The repertoire holds 30,000 or so clones, with just under 97% as singletons. The sequenced sample was PBMCs. The receptors shown here come from a donor aged 10 to 29 with latent tuberculosis or without tuberculosis infection.

This sequence joins TRBV4-1 and TRBJ2-7; D perhaps matches TRBD2 (5 bases). Germline V gene lookup returns CDR1 MGHRA and CDR2 YSYEKL. Between the trimmed V and J ends, which lost 1 base and 0 bases, there was a span of 10 bases. The CDR3 runs to 15 residues. The CDR3 sequence is CASSQVEGSSYEQYF. The CDR3 nucleotides read TGCGCCAGCAGCCAAGTAGAGGGAAGCTCCTACGAGCAGTACTTC.

The rearrangement links TRBV4-1 to TRBJ2-1, with TRBD1 matching over 8 bases. The CDR3 extends over 14 amino acids. CDR1 and CDR2 from the germline V gene are MGHRA and YSYEKL. V shed 3 bases and J 5 bases; nucleotides not matched to a gene: 3. CDR3 sequence: CASSHRDRNNEQFF. The CDR3 DNA sequence: TGCGCCAGCAGCCACCGGGACAGGAACAATGAGCAGTTCTTC.

The chain couples TRBV5-1 to TRBJ2-3; 10 positions match TRBD2. Germline V gene data show CDR1 as SGHRS and CDR2 as YFSETQ. With V trimmed by 2 bases and J by 5 bases, 5 bases remained unmatched. This CDR3 is 15 amino acids long. The DNA for the CDR3 is TGCGCCAGCAGCTTTACACTAGCGGGAAAAGATACGCAGTATTTT. As protein: CASSFTLAGKDTQYF.